This T cell receptor beta chain was recovered during a study of beta chain features in type 1 diabetes. Trimming stripped 5 bases from V and 0 bases from J, with 18 bases between. This CDR3 comprises 18 residues. Germline V gene sequence: CDR1 SGHRS, CDR2 YFSETQ. Whole-study results and caveats: Patients with Type 1 diabetes showed moderately but significantly shorter TCRB CDR3s in all four CD4+ subsets. VDJ junctions from patients with type 1 diabetes contained fewer insertions and more deletions.

Points on this clone: The antigen remains unidentified.

Expressed TCRB transcripts were sequenced because the isolated RNA had all been reverse transcribed beforehand. Naive, central memory and regulatory T cell samples averaged around 3.9 million reads. Assay: immunoSEQ multiplex PCR; the TCRdb copy retains only in-frame clones and omits some. Seen here are tens of thousands of clones, about 40% observed once, and the top ten hold more than 1.4%. What was sequenced was Tregs from blood. V and J are TRBV5-1 and TRBJ2-6, with D tentatively TRBD2 (7 bases). This sequence originates from a man younger than 40 with type 1 diabetes. CDR3 region: CASSWGGGLSSGANVLTF. The CDR3 DNA sequence: TGCGCCAGCAGTTGGGGAGGGGGTCTTAGCTCTGGGGCCAACGTCCTGACTTTC.